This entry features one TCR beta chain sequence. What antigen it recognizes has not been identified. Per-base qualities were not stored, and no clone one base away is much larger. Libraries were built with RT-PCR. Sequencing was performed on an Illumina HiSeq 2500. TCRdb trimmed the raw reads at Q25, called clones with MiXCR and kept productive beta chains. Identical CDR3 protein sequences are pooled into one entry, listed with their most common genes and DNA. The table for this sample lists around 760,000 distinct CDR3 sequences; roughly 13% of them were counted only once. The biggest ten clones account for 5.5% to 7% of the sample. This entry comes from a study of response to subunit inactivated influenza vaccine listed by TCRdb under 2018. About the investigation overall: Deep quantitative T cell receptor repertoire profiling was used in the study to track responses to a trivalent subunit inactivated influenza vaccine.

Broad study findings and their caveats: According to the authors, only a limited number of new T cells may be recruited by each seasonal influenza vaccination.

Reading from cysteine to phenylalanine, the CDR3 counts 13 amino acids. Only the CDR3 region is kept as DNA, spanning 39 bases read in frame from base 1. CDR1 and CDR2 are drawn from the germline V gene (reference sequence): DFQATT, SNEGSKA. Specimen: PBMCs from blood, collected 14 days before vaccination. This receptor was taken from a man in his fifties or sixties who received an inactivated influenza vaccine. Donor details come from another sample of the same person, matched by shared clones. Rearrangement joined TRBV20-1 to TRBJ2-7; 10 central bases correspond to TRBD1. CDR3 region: CSVGTGVTYEQYF. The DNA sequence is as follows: TGCAGCGTAGGGACAGGGGTGACCTACGAGCAGTACTTC.